This paragraph reports one TCR beta chain. The entry originates in a study of T cell changes during pregnancy in multiple sclerosis. The protocol was immunoSEQ multiplex PCR, while the TCRdb copy is restricted to in-frame clones and leaves out a portion. The sample lists about 93,000 clones; approximately 90% were seen once. The CDR3 spans 16 residues. CDR1 and CDR2 (germline): SGHVS, FQNEAQ. V was clipped by 4 bases and J by 0 bases, with 13 bases between them. The genes are TRBV7-8 and TRBJ1-5; tentative D call: TRBD1 (5 bases). The sequencing used peripheral blood, collected before pregnancy. This TCR was recovered from a female donor with multiple sclerosis, enrolled in a pregnancy study. The CDR3 DNA sequence: TGTGCCAGCAGCTCCGGGAGGGGCGATAGCAATCAGCCCCAGCATTTT. Translated: CASSSGRGDSNQPQHF.